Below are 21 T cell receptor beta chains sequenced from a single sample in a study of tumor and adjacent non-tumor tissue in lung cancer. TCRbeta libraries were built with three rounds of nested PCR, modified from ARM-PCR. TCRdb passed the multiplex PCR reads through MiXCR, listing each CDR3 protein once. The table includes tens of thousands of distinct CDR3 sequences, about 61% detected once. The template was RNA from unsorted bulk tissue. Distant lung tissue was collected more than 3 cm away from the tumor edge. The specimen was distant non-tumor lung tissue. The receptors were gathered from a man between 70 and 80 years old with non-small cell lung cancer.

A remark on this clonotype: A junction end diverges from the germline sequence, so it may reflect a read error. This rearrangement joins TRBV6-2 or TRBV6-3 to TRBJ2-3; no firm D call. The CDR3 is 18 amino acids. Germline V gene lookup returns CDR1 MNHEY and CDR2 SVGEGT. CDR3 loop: CASSYTTSGVRSTDTQYF. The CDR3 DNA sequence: TGTGCCAGCAGTTACACCACCTCGGGTGTTAGATCCACAGATACACAGTACTTT.

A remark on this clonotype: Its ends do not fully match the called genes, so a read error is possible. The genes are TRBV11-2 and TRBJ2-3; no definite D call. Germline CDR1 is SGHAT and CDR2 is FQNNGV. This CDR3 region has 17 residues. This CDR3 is CVSSLRSIPGPTDTQYF. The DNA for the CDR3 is TGTGTCAGCAGCTTAAGGAGTATCCCTGGGCCCACAGATACGCAGTATTTT.

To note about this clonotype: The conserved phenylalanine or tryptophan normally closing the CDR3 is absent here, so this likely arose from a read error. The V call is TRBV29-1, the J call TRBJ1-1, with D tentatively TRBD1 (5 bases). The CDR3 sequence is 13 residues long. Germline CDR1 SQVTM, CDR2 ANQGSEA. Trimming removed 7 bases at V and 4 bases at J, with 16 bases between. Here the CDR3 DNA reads TGCAGCGGGGGGGTCGGTTTGATCACTGAAGCTTTCTCT. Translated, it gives CSGGVGLITEAFS.

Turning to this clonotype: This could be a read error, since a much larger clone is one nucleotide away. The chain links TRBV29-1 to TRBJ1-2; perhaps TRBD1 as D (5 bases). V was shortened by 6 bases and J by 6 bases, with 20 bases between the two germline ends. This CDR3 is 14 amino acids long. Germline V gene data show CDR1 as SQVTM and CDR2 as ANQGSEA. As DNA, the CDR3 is TGCAGCGTCTCCTACATGACAGAGCGGAATGGCTACACCTTC. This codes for CSVSYMTERNGYTF.

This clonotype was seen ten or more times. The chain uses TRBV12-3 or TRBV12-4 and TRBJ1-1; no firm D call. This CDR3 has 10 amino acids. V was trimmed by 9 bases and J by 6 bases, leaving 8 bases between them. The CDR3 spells CASQTAEAFF. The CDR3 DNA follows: TGTGCCAGTCAGACGGCTGAAGCTTTCTTT.

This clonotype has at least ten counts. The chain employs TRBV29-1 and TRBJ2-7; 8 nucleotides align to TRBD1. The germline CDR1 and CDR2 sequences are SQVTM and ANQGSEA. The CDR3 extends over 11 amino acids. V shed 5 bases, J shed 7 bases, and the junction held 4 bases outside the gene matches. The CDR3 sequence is CSVHRGVEQYF. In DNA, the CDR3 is TGCAGCGTTCACAGGGGGGTGGAGCAGTACTTC.

The CDR3, as DNA: TGCAGCGTAAGCGGAGCTGGCGTGCAGTACTTC. Translated, it gives CSVSGAGVQYF. The gene calls are TRBV29-1 and TRBJ2-7; possibly TRBD2 for D (5 bases). V lost 6 bases and J 9 bases, leaving 15 bases between the germline ends. The V gene's germline CDR1 is SQVTM and CDR2 ANQGSEA. This CDR3 is 11 amino acids long.

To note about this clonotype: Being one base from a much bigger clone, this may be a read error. DNA of the CDR3: TGTGCCAGCAGCCAAGGGGGGGGGAATTCACCCCTCCACTTT. Translating gives CASSQGGGNSPLHF. The chain links TRBV4-2 to TRBJ1-6, with a tentative D call TRBD1 (5 bases). The CDR3 has 14 amino acids. The V end lost 1 base, the J end lost 7 bases, and 8 bases lay between the germline ends. The germline V gene has CDR1 LGHNA and CDR2 YNFKEQ.

The CDR3 coding sequence is TGTGCCAGCAGCGGGGACTCAAGCTCTGGAAACACCATATATTTT. Translated, it gives CASSGDSSSGNTIYF. The V call is TRBV5-4, the J call TRBJ1-3, with D perhaps matching TRBD1 (5 bases). From germline, CDR1 is SGHNT and CDR2 YYREEE (reference sequence). V lost 4 bases to trimming and J lost 0 bases, with 11 bases between them. CDR3 length: 15 amino acids.

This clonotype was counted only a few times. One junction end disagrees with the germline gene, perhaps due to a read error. This CDR3 is CACSPRTGADERFF. In nucleotides, the CDR3 is TGTGCCTGCAGCCCCCGGACAGGGGCGGATGAGCGGTTCTTC. The chain recombines TRBV11-1 with TRBJ2-1; 9 bases line up with TRBD1. CDR1 and CDR2 (germline): SGHAT, FQDESV (reference sequence). This CDR3 contains 14 residues.

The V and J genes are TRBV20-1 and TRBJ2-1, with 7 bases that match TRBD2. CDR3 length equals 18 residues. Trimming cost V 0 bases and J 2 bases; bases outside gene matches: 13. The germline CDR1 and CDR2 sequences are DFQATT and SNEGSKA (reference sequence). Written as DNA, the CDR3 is TGCAGTGCTAGAGATCAACCCGTCCGGGAGGCCACCTACAATGAGCAGTTCTTC. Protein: CSARDQPVREATYNEQFF.

CDR3 loop: CASSYSRPSFVNTIYF. The CDR3, as DNA: TGTGCCAGCAGTTACTCTCGCCCGAGCTTTGTAAACACCATATATTTT. The chain joins TRBV6-5 to TRBJ1-3; D not resolved. V dropped 0 bases and J dropped 6 bases, with 15 bases sitting between them. CDR3 length: 16 amino acids. Germline V gene lookup returns CDR1 MNHEY and CDR2 SVGAGI.

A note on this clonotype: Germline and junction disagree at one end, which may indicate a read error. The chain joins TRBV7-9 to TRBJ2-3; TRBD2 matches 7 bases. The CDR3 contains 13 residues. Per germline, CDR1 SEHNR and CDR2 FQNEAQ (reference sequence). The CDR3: CDSSLAGADTQYF. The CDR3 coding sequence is TGTGACAGCAGCTTAGCGGGCGCTGATACGCAGTATTTT.

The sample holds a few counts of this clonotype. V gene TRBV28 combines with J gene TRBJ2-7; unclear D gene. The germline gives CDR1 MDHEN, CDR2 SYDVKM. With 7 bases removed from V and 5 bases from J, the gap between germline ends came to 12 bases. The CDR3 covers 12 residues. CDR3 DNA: TGTGCCAGCACCCCTGGAGTGAACGAGCAGTACTTC. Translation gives CASTPGVNEQYF.

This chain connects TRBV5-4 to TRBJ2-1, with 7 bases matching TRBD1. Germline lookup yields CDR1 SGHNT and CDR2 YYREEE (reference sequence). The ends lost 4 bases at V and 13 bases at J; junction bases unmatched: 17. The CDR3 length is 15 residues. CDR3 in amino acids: CASSVQGYKGQQQFF. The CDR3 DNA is TGTGCCAGCAGCGTGCAGGGGTATAAGGGACAGCAACAGTTCTTC.

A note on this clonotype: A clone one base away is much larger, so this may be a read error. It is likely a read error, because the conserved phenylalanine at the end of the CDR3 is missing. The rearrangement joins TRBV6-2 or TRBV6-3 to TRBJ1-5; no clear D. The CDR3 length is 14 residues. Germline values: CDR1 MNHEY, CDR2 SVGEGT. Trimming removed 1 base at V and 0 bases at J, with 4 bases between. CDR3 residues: CASSYLNSNQPQHS. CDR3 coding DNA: TGTGCCAGCAGTTACTTAAATAGCAATCAGCCCCAGCATTCT.

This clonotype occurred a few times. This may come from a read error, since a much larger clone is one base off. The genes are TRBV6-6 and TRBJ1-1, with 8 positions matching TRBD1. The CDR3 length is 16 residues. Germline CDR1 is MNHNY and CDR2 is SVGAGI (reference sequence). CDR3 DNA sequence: TGTGCCAGCAGTTACCATCAAGGACAGGGAAGAGCTGAAGCTTACTTT. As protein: CASSYHQGQGRAEAYF.

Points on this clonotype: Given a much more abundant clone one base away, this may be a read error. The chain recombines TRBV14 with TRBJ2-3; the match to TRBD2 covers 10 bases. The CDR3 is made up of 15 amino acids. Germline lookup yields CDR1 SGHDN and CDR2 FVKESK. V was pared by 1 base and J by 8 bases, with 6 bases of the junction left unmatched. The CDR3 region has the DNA TGTGCCAGCAGCCAAGTTAGCGGGAGGCCAGTTACGCAGTATTTT. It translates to CASSQVSGRPVTQYF.

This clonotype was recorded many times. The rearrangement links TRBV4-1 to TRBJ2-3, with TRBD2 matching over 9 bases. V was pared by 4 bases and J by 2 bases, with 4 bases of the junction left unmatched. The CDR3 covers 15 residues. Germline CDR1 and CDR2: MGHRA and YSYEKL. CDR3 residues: CASSRAGGATDTQYF. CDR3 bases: TGCGCCAGCAGCCGAGCGGGGGGTGCCACAGATACGCAGTATTTT.

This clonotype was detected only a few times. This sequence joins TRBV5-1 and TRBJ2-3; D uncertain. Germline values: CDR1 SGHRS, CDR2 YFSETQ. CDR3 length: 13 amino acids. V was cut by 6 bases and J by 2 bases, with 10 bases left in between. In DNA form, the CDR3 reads TGCGCCAGCACCCGTCGTAACACAGATACGCAGTATTTT. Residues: CASTRRNTDTQYF.

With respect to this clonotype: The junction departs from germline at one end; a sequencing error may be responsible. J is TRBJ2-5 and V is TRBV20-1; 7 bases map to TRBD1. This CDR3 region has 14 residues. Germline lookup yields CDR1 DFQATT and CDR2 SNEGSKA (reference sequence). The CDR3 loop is CSATDRAVGETRYF. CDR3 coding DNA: TGCAGTGCCACCGACAGGGCAGTAGGAGAGACCCGGTACTTC.